Below, one T cell receptor beta chain is given with its context. Antigen: not known. This sample was included in a study of T-cell memory formation after mild COVID-19. Study overall: The TCR clusters were mostly specific to one donor. Findings and limits, study-wide: Cross-reactive memory apparently joined, as some responding clones appeared in pre-infection memory. Clones that contracted from day 15 to 85 had balanced CD4/CD8; later expanders were CD4+ biased.

Using its own MiXCR run on the 5' RACE reads, TCRdb lists one record per CDR3 protein. The profile covers fewer than 200,000 distinct CDR3 sequences, with under 20% appearing a single time and roughly 3.7% taken by the ten largest. The ends were cut back, 11 bases at V and 1 base at J, with 14 bases in the middle. The germline CDR1 and CDR2 sequences are LNHNV and YYDKDF (reference sequence). The length of the CDR3 is 14 residues. The J gene is TRBJ2-2, the V gene TRBV15; D not certain. The TCR comes from a man younger than 30 who had mild COVID-19 (a few samples of this study predate the infection). Cell type and time point are not known. Specimen: PBMCs or a T cell subset sorted from them (not recorded which). The DNA of the CDR3 is TGTGCCCCCCAATACTATTTGAACACCGGGGAGCTGTTTTTT. Translated: CAPQYYLNTGELFF.